The 25 T cell receptor beta chains below come from one sample, sequenced in a study of shared clonotypes between healthy human individuals (dated by TCRdb to 2020 to 2021). Receptor amplification or capture employed the immunoSEQ multiplex PCR assay. TCRdb stores this immuneACCESS table with in-frame sequences only. Part of the clones is absent; in the studies checked, under half of the shortfall reflects unresolved V genes, and no reason is known for the rest. Counted in this sample were 2 million to 2.5 million clones; more than 80% of them appeared once. 0.39% of the sample is taken by the ten largest. The sequencing input was naive CD4+ T cells from PBMCs. In the paper's terms, the cell subset or site label means: CD45RA+ positively selected. Receptors were obtained from a man younger than 35 in good health. Some clones in this sample may be carry-over from other donors' samples.

This chain connects TRBV7-2 to TRBJ2-7, with 8 positions matching TRBD2. Germline CDR1 is SGHTA and CDR2 is FQGNSA. The CDR3 runs 14 residues. V gave up 0 bases and J gave up 3 bases; unmatched junction bases: 1. The chain's CDR3 is CASSLALAGYEQYF. In DNA, the CDR3 is TGTGCCAGCAGCTTAGCCCTAGCGGGCTACGAGCAGTACTTC.

This chain uses TRBV4-3 with TRBJ1-1; D unresolved. CDR1 and CDR2 from the germline V gene are LGHNA and YSLEER. The CDR3 totals 14 residues. V was clipped by 0 bases and J by 6 bases, with 11 bases between them. DNA for the CDR3: TGCGCCAGCAGCCAAGATAGGCGTATCGCTGAAGCTTTCTTT. As protein: CASSQDRRIAEAFF.

This chain links TRBV4-1 with TRBJ2-5; the D is unclear. Germline loops: CDR1 MGHRA, CDR2 YSYEKL. This CDR3 spans 13 amino acids. The ends were cut back, 2 bases at V and 2 bases at J, with 6 bases in the middle. DNA of the CDR3: TGCGCCAGCAGCCAACCCGATCAAGAGACCCAGTACTTC. Its protein is CASSQPDQETQYF.

V usage is TRBV28 and J usage is TRBJ1-2, with D tentatively TRBD1 (6 bases). The V end was cut by 2 bases, the J end by 3 bases, with 10 bases between. CDR1 is MDHEN and CDR2 is SYDVKM in the germline V gene. The CDR3 covers 14 residues. The CDR3 here is CASSLRRTDYGYTF. Written as DNA, the CDR3 is TGTGCCAGCAGTTTAAGGAGGACAGACTATGGCTACACCTTC.

The rearrangement uses TRBV5-1 and TRBJ1-4; D might be TRBD1 (5 bases). The germline CDR1 and CDR2 sequences are SGHRS and YFSETQ. The V gene lost 7 bases and the J gene lost 3 bases, with 10 bases spanning the gap. CDR3 size: 13 residues. Here the CDR3 DNA reads TGCGCCAGCGCCCAGGGTCCTAATGAAAAACTGTTTTTT. Encoded protein: CASAQGPNEKLFF.

The chain carries TRBV29-1 and TRBJ2-1; 8 bases match TRBD2. The CDR3 is 13 amino acids. Germline CDR1 reads SQVTM; CDR2 reads ANQGSEA. V lost 4 bases to trimming and J lost 9 bases; unmatched junction nucleotides: 8. The CDR3 protein is CSVGYRLAGEQFF. The CDR3 DNA follows: TGCAGCGTTGGATATCGCCTAGCGGGTGAGCAGTTCTTC.

The genes are TRBV10-1 and TRBJ2-5, with 9 positions matching TRBD1. CDR3 length equals 15 residues. V was clipped by 3 bases and J by 5 bases; unmatched bases: 7. Germline V gives CDR1 WNHNN, CDR2 SYGVQD (reference sequence). CDR3 bases: TGCGCCAGCAGTGATGCAACAGGGGGCAGGGAGACCCAGTACTTC. This translates into CASSDATGGRETQYF.

The chain joins TRBV5-5 to TRBJ2-7; D is undetermined. Germline V lookup: CDR1 SGHKS, CDR2 YYEKEE (reference sequence). V lost 0 bases, J lost 7 bases, and 8 bases lay in between. This CDR3 is built from 12 residues. The DNA for the CDR3 is TGTGCCAGCAGCTTGGCTACTTTGGAGCAGTACTTC. This encodes CASSLATLEQYF.

The V and J genes are TRBV7-2 and TRBJ2-3; no definite D call. V was pared by 5 bases and J by 2 bases, with 5 bases between. The CDR3 loop spans 12 amino acids. From germline, CDR1 is SGHTA and CDR2 FQGNSA. The CDR3 coding sequence is TGTGCCAGCAGCAGCTTCACAGATACGCAGTATTTT. Encoded protein: CASSSFTDTQYF.

The chain joins TRBV12-5 to TRBJ2-3; 10 nucleotides match TRBD2. The J segment lost 4 bases and the V segment lost 6 bases, leaving 4 bases of the junction unmatched. CDR1 is LGHNT, CDR2 FRNRAP, per germline. The CDR3 length is 14 residues. The chain's CDR3 is CASGSSGSPDTQYF. The CDR3 nucleotides read TGTGCTAGTGGCTCTAGCGGGAGCCCAGATACGCAGTATTTT.

The chain joins TRBV7-2 to TRBJ1-2; D gene ambiguous. CDR1 and CDR2 (germline): SGHTA, FQGNSA. The CDR3 sequence is 12 residues long. V lost 11 bases, J lost 2 bases, and 12 bases lay in between. The CDR3 region has the DNA TGTGCCTCCAGTAGGGCGAACTATGGCTACACCTTC. Its protein is CASSRANYGYTF.

The rearrangement joins TRBV11-2 to TRBJ2-2; the match to TRBD2 covers 10 bases. The CDR3 covers 16 residues. Germline CDR1 SGHAT, CDR2 FQNNGV. Trimming cost V 5 bases and J 7 bases; bases outside gene matches: 10. The CDR3 spells CASSREREGRGGELFF. CDR3 DNA sequence: TGTGCCAGCAGCCGGGAGCGGGAGGGCAGGGGCGGGGAGCTGTTTTTT.

In this sample, this clone turned up once. The rearrangement links TRBV2 to TRBJ1-1, with D tentatively TRBD1 (6 bases). V lost 3 bases to trimming and J lost 1 base, with 9 bases between them. The CDR3 consists of 14 residues. CDR1 is SNHLY, CDR2 FYNNEI, per germline. The CDR3, as DNA: TGTGCCAGCAGTGAGGGCAGGGGGAACACTGAAGCTTTCTTT. Its translation is CASSEGRGNTEAFF.

This clone appeared a single time. The chain uses TRBV7-9 and TRBJ2-5, with D perhaps TRBD1 (7 bases). The germline V gene encodes CDR1 SEHNR and CDR2 FQNEAQ (reference sequence). The CDR3 runs 17 residues. V was pared by 5 bases and J by 5 bases, with 24 bases between. As DNA, the CDR3 is TGTGCCAGCAGCACACAAAGGCAGGGGGGATCGGCGGAGACCCAGTACTTC. This encodes CASSTQRQGGSAETQYF.

With respect to this clone: This sample also contains other DNA sequences that code for the same CDR3. V is TRBV10-3 and J is TRBJ1-2; 8 bases match TRBD1. V trimming: 6 bases; J trimming: 1 base; junction bases outside the gene matches: 4. The CDR3 extends over 14 amino acids. The V gene's germline CDR1 is ENHRY and CDR2 SYGVKD. As DNA, the CDR3 is TGTGCCATCAGAGGGACAGGAGTTAACTATGGCTACACCTTC. Encoded protein: CAIRGTGVNYGYTF.

Details on this clone: The identical CDR3 is also encoded by other nucleotide sequences in the sample. The chain combines TRBV5-8 with TRBJ1-5, with unresolved D. This CDR3 contains 12 residues. CDR1 is SGHTS, CDR2 YDEGEE, per germline. V dropped 1 base and J dropped 5 bases, with 4 bases sitting between them. CDR3 sequence (DNA): TGTGCCAGCAGCTTGAGCTATCAGCCCCAGCATTTT. Its translation is CASSLSYQPQHF.

Note on this clone: Other DNA sequences from this sample encode an identical CDR3 as well. This rearrangement joins TRBV11-3 to TRBJ2-3, with D unclear. CDR3 size: 14 residues. Germline-derived CDR1 and CDR2 are SGHNT and YENEEA. The ends were cut back, 3 bases at V and 1 base at J, with 8 bases in the middle. The CDR3 DNA sequence: TGTGCCAGCAGCTTCGACCGGGGCACAGATACGCAGTATTTT. It encodes CASSFDRGTDTQYF.

This sequence joins TRBV7-6 and TRBJ2-7; D uncertain. The V gene lost 1 base and the J gene lost 5 bases, with 9 bases spanning the gap. The CDR3 loop spans 13 amino acids. Germline V CDR1 and CDR2: SGHVS, FNYEAQ. The chain's CDR3 is CASSLDIHDEQYF. The CDR3 coding sequence is TGTGCCAGCAGCTTAGACATTCACGACGAGCAGTACTTC.

This chain links TRBV5-1 with TRBJ1-4; D is unresolved. This CDR3 has 17 amino acids. Trimming removed 4 bases at V and 0 bases at J, with 16 bases between. Germline CDR1 SGHRS, CDR2 YFSETQ. CDR3 region: CASSPLSGSATNEKLFF. In nucleotides, the CDR3 is TGCGCCAGCAGCCCCCTTTCGGGATCTGCAACTAATGAAAAACTGTTTTTT.

This clone was counted only a few times. Other DNA sequences from this sample encode an identical CDR3 as well. The J gene is TRBJ1-1, the V gene TRBV6-4; maybe TRBD1 (5 bases). The length of the CDR3 is 13 residues. From germline, CDR1 is MRHNA and CDR2 SNTAGT. V was shortened by 0 bases and J by 3 bases, with 5 bases between the two germline ends. The DNA of the CDR3 is TGTGCCAGCAGTGACTCAGGGGACACTGAAGCTTTCTTT. Its translation: CASSDSGDTEAFF.

The chain links TRBV4-1 to TRBJ2-7; TRBD1 matches at 10 bases. The germline V gene encodes CDR1 MGHRA and CDR2 YSYEKL. The ends lost 2 bases at V and 3 bases at J; junction bases unmatched: 4. CDR3 length: 15 residues. Here the CDR3 DNA reads TGCGCCAGCAGCCAACCCAGGACAGGGGGCTACGAGCAGTACTTC. It specifies CASSQPRTGGYEQYF.

The chain links TRBV7-2 to TRBJ1-5; D not resolved. CDR1 is SGHTA and CDR2 is FQGNSA in the germline V gene. The CDR3 is 16 residues long. V lost 5 bases to trimming and J lost 7 bases, with 21 bases between them. The CDR3 loop is CASSPFQMGLGQPQHF. The CDR3 DNA reads as TGTGCCAGCAGCCCGTTTCAGATGGGATTGGGACAGCCCCAGCATTTT.

V and J are TRBV6-1 and TRBJ2-7; maybe TRBD2 (6 bases). Trimming removed 4 bases at V and 1 base at J, with 11 bases between. There are 14 residues in the CDR3. Germline V gene lookup returns CDR1 MNHNS and CDR2 SASEGT. The CDR3 region has the DNA TGTGCCAGCAGTGTGGAGGGGTCGTCCTACGAGCAGTACTTC. Residues: CASSVEGSSYEQYF.

This chain uses TRBV2 with TRBJ1-1; D remains ambiguous. The V gene lost 4 bases and the J gene lost 0 bases, with 9 bases spanning the gap. Germline CDR1 is SNHLY and CDR2 is FYNNEI. The CDR3 covers 14 residues. For the CDR3, the DNA is TGTGCCAGCAGTGCCCAGAACATGAACACTGAAGCTTTCTTT. As protein: CASSAQNMNTEAFF. Together with reference TRBV2 and TRBJ1-1, the CDR3 gives the full variable domain: EPEVTQTPSHQVTQMGQEVILRCVPISNHLYFYWYRQILGQKVEFLVSFYNNEISEKSEIFDDQFSVERPDGSNFTLKIRSTKLEDSAMYFCASSAQNMNTEAFFGQGTRLTVV.

CDR3 amino acids: CASTRAGGPFSEQFF. The CDR3 DNA is TGTGCCAGCACCCGAGCGGGAGGGCCATTTTCTGAGCAGTTCTTC. The chain has TRBV6-5 and TRBJ2-1; 10 nucleotides align to TRBD2. This CDR3 has 15 residues. Looked up from germline, CDR1 is MNHEY and CDR2 is SVGAGI. The V gene end was trimmed by 7 bases and the J gene end by 9 bases; junction bases not matched to a gene: 12.